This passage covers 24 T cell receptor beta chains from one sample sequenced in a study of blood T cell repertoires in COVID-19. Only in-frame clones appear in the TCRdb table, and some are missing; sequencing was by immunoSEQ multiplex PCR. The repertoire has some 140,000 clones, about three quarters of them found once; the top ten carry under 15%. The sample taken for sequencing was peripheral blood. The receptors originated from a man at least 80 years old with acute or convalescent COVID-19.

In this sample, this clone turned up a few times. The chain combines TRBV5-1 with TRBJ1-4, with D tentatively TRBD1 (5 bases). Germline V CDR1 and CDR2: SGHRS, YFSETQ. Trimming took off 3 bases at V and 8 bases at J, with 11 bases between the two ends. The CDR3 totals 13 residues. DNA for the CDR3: TGCGCCAGCAGCTCCTCTTACAGGGAAAAACTGTTTTTT. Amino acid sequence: CASSSSYREKLFF.

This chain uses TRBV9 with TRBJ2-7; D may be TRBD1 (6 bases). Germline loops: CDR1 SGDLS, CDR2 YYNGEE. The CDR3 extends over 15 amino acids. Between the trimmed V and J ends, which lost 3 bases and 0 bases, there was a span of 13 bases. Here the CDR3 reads CASSASGHSSYEQYF. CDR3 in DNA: TGTGCCAGCAGCGCTTCGGGACACAGCTCCTACGAGCAGTACTTC. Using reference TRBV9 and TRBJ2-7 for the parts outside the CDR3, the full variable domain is DSGVTQTPKHLITATGQRVTLRCSPRSGDLSVYWYQQSLDQGLQFLIQYYNGEERAKGNILERFSAQQFPDLHSELNLSSLELGDSALYFCASSASGHSSYEQYFGPGTRLTVT.

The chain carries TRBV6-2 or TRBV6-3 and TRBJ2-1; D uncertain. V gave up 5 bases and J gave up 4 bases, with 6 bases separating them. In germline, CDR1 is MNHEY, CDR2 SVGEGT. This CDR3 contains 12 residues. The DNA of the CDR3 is TGTGCCAGCAGTGCGAGGTACAATGAGCAGTTCTTC. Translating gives CASSARYNEQFF.

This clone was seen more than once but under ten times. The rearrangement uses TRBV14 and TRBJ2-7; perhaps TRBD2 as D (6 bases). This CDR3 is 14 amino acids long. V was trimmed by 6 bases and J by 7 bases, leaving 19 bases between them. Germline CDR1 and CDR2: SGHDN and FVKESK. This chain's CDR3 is CASSLDSGPWEQYF. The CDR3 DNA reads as TGTGCCAGCAGTCTCGACAGCGGGCCATGGGAGCAGTACTTC.

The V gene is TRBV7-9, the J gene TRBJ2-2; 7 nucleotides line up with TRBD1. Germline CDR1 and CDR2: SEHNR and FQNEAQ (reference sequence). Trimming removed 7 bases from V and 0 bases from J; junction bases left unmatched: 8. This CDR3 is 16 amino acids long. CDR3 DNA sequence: TGTGCCAGCACTAACAGGGGCGCCTCGAACACCGGGGAGCTGTTTTTT. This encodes CASTNRGASNTGELFF.

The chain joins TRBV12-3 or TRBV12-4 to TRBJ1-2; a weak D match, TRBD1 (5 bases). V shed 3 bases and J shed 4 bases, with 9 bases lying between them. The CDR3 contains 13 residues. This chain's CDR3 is CASSFRESYGYTF. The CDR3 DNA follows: TGTGCCAGCAGTTTCAGGGAAAGCTATGGCTACACCTTC.

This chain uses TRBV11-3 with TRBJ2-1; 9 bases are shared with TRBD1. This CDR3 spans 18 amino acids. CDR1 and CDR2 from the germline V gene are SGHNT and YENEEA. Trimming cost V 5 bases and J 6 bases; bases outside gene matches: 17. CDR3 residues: CASSPKHRGRRFSNEQFF. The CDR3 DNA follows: TGTGCCAGCAGCCCAAAGCACAGGGGGCGACGGTTTAGCAATGAGCAGTTCTTC.

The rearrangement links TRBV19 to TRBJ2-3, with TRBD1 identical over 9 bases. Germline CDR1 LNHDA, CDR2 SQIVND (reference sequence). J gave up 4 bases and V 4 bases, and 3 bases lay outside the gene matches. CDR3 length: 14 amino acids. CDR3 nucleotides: TGTGCCAGTAGTAGACAGGGGGTGTCAGATACGCAGTATTTT. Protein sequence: CASSRQGVSDTQYF.

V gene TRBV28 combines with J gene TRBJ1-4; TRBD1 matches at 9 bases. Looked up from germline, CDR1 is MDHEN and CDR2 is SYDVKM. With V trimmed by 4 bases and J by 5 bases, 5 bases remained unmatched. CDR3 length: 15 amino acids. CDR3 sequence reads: CASSSPGTGNEKLFF. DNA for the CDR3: TGTGCCAGCAGTTCTCCCGGGACAGGGAATGAAAAACTGTTTTTT.

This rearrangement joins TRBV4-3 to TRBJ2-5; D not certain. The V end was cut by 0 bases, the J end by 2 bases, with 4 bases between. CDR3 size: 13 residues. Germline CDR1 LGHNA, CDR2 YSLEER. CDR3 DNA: TGCGCCAGCAGCCAAGACTTACAAGAGACCCAGTACTTC. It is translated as CASSQDLQETQYF.

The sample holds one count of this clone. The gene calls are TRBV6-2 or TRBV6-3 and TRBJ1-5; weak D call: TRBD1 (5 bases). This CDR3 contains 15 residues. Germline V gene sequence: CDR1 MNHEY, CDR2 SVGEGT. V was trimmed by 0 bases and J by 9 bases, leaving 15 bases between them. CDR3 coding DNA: TGTGCCAGCAGTTACTCGACGGCAGGGATGACGCCCCAGCATTTT. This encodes CASSYSTAGMTPQHF.

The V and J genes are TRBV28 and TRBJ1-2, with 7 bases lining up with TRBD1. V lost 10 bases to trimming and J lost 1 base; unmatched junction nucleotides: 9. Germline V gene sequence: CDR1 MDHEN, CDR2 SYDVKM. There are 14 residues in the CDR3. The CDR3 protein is CATHGTAFNYGYTF. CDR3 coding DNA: TGTGCCACCCATGGGACAGCCTTTAACTATGGCTACACCTTC.

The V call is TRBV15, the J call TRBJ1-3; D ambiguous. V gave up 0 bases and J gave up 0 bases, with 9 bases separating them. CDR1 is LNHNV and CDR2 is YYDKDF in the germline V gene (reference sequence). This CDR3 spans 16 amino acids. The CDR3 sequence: CATSRDQTISGNTIYF. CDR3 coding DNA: TGTGCCACCAGCAGAGACCAGACAATCTCTGGAAACACCATATATTTT.

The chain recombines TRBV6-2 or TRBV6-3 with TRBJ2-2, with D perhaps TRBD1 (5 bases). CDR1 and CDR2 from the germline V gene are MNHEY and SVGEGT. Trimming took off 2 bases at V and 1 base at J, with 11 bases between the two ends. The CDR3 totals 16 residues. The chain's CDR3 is CASSYLTQVNTGELFF. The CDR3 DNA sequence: TGTGCCAGCAGTTACCTAACACAGGTGAACACCGGGGAGCTGTTTTTT.

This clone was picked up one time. CDR3 nucleotide sequence: TGTGCCAGCAGCTTGGTATCCGGTTACACCATATATTTT. Translation gives CASSLVSGYTIYF. The chain recombines TRBV5-6 with TRBJ1-3; D call uncertain. The CDR3 consists of 13 residues. In germline, CDR1 is SGHDT, CDR2 YYEEEE. The germline V and J ends were trimmed by 0 bases and 8 bases, with 9 bases remaining between them. Drawing the rest from reference TRBV5-6 and TRBJ1-3, the complete variable domain is DAGVTQSPTHLIKTRGQQVTLRCSPKSGHDTVSWYQQALGQGPQFIFQYYEEEERQRGNFPDRFSGHQFPNYSSELNVNALLLGDSALYLCASSLVSGYTIYFGEGSWLTVV.

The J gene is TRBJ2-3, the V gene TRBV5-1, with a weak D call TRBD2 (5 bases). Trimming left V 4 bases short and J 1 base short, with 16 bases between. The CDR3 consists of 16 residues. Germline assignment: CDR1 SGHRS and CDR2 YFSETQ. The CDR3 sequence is CASSTGRAAGTDTQYF. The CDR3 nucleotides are TGCGCCAGCAGCACGGGGAGAGCAGCGGGCACAGATACGCAGTATTTT. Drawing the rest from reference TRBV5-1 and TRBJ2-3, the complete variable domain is KAGVTQTPRYLIKTRGQQVTLSCSPISGHRSVSWYQQTPGQGLQFLFEYFSETQRNKGNFPGRFSGRQFSNSRSEMNVSTLELGDSALYLCASSTGRAAGTDTQYFGPGTRLTVL.

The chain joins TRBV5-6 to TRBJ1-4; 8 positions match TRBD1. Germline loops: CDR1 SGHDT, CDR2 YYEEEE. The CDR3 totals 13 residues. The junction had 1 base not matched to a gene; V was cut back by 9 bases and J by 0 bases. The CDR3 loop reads CATGQATNEKLFF. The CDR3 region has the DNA TGTGCCACGGGACAGGCAACTAATGAAAAACTGTTTTTT. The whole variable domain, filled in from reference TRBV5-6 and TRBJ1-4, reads DAGVTQSPTHLIKTRGQQVTLRCSPKSGHDTVSWYQQALGQGPQFIFQYYEEEERQRGNFPDRFSGHQFPNYSSELNVNALLLGDSALYLCATGQATNEKLFFGSGTQLSVL.

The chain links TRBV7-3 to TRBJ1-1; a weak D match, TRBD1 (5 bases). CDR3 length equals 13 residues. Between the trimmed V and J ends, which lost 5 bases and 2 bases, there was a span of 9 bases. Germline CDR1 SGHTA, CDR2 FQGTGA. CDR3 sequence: CASSRQSNTEAFF. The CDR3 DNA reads TGTGCCAGCAGCCGACAGTCTAACACTGAAGCTTTCTTT.

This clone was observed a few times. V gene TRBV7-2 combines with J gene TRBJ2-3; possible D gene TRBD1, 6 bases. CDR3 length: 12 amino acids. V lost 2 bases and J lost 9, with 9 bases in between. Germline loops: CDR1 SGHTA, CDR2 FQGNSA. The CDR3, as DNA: TGTGCCAGCAGCTTAAAGCAGGGGACGCAGTATTTT. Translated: CASSLKQGTQYF.

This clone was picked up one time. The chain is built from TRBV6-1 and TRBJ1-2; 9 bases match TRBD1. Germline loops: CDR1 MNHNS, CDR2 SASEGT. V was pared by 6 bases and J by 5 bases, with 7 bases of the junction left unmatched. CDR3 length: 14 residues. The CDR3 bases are TGTGCCAGCAGAGACCGGGACAGGGTTTATGGCTACACCTTC. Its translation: CASRDRDRVYGYTF.

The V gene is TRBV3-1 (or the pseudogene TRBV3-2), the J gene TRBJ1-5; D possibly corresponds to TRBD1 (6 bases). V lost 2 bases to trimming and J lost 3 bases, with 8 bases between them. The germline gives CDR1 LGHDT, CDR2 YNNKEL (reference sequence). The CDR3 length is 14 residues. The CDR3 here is CASSQQGFNQPQHF. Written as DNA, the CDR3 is TGTGCCAGCAGCCAACAGGGGTTCAATCAGCCCCAGCATTTT.

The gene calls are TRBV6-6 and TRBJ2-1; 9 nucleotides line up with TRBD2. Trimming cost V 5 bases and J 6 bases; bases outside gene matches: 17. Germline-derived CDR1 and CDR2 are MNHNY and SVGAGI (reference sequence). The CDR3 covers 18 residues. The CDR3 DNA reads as TGTGCCAGCAGTCCGACTGGCGGGGGGGCGGTAGGTTCCAATGAGCAGTTCTTC. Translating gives CASSPTGGGAVGSNEQFF.

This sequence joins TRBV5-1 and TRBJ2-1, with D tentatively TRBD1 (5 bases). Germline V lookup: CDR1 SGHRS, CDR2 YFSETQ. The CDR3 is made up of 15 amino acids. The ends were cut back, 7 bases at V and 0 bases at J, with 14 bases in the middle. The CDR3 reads CASRRQFSSYNEQFF. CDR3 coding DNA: TGCGCCAGCCGAAGACAGTTTAGCTCCTACAATGAGCAGTTCTTC.

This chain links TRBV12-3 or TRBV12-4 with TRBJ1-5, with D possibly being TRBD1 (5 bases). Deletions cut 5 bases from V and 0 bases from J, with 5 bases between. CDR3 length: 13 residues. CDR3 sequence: CASSDSSNQPQHF. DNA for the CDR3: TGTGCCAGCAGTGACAGTAGCAATCAGCCCCAGCATTTT.